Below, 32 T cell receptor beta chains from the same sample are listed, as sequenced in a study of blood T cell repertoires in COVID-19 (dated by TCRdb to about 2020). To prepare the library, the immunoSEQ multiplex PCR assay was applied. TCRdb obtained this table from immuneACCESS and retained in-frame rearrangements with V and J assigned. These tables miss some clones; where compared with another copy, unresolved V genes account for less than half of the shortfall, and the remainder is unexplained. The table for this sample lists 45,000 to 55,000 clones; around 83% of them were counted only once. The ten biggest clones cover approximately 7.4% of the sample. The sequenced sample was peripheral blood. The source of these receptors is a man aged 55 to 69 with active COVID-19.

The CDR3 sequence: CASSLSEQETQYF. CDR3 DNA sequence: TGTGCCAGCAGCTTATCAGAACAAGAGACCCAGTACTTC. The chain couples TRBV11-2 to TRBJ2-5; D gene uncertain. The CDR3 is 13 amino acids. The V gene lost 2 bases and the J gene lost 2 bases, with 6 bases spanning the gap. The germline gives CDR1 SGHAT, CDR2 FQNNGV.

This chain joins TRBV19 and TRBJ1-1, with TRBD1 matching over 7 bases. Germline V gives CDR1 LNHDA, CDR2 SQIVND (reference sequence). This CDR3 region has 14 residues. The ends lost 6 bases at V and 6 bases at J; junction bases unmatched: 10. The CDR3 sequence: CASSLDRTRSEAFF. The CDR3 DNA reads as TGTGCCAGTAGCTTGGACAGGACGAGGTCTGAAGCTTTCTTT.

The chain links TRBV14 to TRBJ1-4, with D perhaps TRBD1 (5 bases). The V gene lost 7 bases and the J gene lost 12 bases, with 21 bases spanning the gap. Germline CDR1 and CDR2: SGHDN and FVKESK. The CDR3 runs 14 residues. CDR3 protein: CASKNGGSPGELFF. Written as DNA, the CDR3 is TGTGCCAGCAAAAACGGCGGTAGTCCGGGGGAACTGTTTTTT.

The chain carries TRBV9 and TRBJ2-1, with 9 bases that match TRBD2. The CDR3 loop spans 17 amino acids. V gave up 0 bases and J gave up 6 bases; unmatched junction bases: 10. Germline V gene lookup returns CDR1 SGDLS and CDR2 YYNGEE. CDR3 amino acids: CASSVVGGTSIRNEQFF. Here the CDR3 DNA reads TGTGCCAGCAGCGTAGTTGGAGGGACTAGCATCCGCAATGAGCAGTTCTTC.

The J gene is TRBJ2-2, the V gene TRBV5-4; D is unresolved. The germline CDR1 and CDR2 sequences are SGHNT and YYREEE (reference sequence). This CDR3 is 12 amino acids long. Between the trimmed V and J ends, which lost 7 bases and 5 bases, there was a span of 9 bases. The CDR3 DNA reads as TGTGCCAGCTCGACATGGACCGGGGAGCTGTTTTTT. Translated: CASSTWTGELFF.

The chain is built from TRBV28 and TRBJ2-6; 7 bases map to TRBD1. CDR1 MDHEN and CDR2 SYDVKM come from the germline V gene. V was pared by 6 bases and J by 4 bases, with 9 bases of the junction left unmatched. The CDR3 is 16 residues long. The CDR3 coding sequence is TGTGCCAGCAGGTCAGGGGGATCCTACGGGGCCAACGTCCTGACTTTC. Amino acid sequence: CASRSGGSYGANVLTF.

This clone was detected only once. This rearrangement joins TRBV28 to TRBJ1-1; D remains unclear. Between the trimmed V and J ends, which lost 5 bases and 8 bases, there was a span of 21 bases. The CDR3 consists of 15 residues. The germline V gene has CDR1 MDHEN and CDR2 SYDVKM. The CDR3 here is CASSHRELGMTEAFF. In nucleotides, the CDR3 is TGTGCCAGCAGTCACCGGGAACTTGGGATGACGGAAGCTTTCTTT.

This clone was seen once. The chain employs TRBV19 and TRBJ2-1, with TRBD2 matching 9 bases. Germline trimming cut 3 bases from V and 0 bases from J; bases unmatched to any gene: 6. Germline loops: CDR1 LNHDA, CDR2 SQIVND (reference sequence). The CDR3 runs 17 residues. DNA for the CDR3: TGTGCCAGTAGTATGAATGCAGCGGGAGGCTCCTACAATGAGCAGTTCTTC. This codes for CASSMNAAGGSYNEQFF.

CDR3 bases: TGTGCCAGCAGCCATGTGCCGGGACTAGCGACGACAGATACGCAGTATTTT. Residues: CASSHVPGLATTDTQYF. The chain uses TRBV3-1 (or the pseudogene TRBV3-2) and TRBJ2-3, with 10 bases that match TRBD2. The germline V gene has CDR1 LGHDT and CDR2 YNNKEL (reference sequence). Germline trimming cut 3 bases from V and 3 bases from J; bases unmatched to any gene: 9. This CDR3 is 17 amino acids long.

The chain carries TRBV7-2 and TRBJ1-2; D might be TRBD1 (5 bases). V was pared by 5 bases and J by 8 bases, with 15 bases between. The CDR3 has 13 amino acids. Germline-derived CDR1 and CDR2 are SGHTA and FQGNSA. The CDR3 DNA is TGTGCCAGCAGCCAGAGGGAGGGGTTGGGCTACACCTTC. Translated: CASSQREGLGYTF.

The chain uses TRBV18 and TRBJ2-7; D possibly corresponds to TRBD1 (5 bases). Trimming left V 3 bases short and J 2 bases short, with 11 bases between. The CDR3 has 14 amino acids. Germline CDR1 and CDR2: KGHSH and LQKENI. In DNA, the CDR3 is TGTGCCAGCTCACCCGGTGGGGCGACCTACGAGCAGTACTTC. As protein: CASSPGGATYEQYF.

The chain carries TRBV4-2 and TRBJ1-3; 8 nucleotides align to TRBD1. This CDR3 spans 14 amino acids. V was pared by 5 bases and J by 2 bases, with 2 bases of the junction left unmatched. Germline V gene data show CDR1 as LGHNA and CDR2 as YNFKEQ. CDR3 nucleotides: TGTGCCAGCAGCGGACAGGGCACTGGAAACACCATATATTTT. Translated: CASSGQGTGNTIYF.

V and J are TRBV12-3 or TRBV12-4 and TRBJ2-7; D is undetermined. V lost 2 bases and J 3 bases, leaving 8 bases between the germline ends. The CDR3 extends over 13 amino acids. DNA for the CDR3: TGTGCCAGCAGTTTATTTCGGGTCTACGAGCAGTACTTC. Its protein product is CASSLFRVYEQYF.

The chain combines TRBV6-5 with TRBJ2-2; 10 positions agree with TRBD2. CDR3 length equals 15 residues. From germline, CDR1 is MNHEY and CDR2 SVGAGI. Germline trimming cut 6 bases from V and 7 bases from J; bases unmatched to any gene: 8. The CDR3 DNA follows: TGTGCCAGCAGCGTGGTAGCGGGGGGATTCGGGGAGCTGTTTTTT. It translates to CASSVVAGGFGELFF.

In DNA, the CDR3 is TGTGCCAGTAGAACGACAGGGAGAGGGACCGGGGAGCTGTTTTTT. It encodes CASRTTGRGTGELFF. The chain couples TRBV19 to TRBJ2-2; TRBD1 agrees at 7 bases. From germline, CDR1 is LNHDA and CDR2 SQIVND (reference sequence). The CDR3 has 15 amino acids. Losses at the gene ends were 6 bases for V and 5 bases for J; bases not matched to a gene: 9.

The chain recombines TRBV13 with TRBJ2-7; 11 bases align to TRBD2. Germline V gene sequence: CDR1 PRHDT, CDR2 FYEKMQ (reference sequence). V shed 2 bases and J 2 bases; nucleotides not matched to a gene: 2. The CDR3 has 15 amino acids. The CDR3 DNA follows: TGTGCCAGCAGCTTAACTAGCGGGGGAGCCTACGAGCAGTACTTC. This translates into CASSLTSGGAYEQYF.

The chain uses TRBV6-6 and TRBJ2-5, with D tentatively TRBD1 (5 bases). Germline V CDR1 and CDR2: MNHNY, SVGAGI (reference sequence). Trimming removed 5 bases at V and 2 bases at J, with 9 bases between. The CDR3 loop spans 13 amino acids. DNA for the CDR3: TGTGCCAGCAGTCGACAGTATCAAGAGACCCAGTACTTC. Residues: CASSRQYQETQYF.

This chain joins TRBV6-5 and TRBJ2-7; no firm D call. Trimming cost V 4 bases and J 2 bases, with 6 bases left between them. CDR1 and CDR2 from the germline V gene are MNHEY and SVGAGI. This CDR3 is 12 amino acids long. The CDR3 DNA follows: TGTGCCAGCAGTTCCCCAACCTACGAGCAGTACTTC. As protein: CASSSPTYEQYF.

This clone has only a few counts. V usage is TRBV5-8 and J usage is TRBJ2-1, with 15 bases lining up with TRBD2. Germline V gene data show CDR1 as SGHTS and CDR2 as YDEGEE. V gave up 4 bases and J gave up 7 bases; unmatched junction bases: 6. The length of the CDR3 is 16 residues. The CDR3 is CASSLRTSGRGNEQFF. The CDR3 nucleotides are TGTGCCAGCAGCCTCCGGACTAGCGGGAGGGGTAATGAGCAGTTCTTC.

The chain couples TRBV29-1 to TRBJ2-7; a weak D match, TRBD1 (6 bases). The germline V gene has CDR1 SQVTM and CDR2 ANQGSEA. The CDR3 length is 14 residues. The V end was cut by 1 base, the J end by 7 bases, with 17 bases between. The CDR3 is CSVEGAGAREEQYF. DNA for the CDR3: TGCAGCGTTGAAGGGGCAGGGGCGAGGGAGGAGCAGTACTTC.

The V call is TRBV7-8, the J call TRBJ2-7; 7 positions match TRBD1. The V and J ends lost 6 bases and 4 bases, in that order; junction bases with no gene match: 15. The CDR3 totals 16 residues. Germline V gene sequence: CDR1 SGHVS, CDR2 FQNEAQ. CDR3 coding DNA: TGTGCCAGCAGTTCTAATGTCCCGGGACAGCTATACGAGCAGTACTTC. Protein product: CASSSNVPGQLYEQYF.

CDR3 residues: CASRHSAGTNYGYTF. DNA for the CDR3: TGTGCCAGCAGACACTCTGCAGGGACTAACTATGGCTACACCTTC. The rearrangement joins TRBV28 to TRBJ1-2; the D gene is possibly TRBD1 (5 bases). The CDR3 runs 15 residues. Germline V lookup: CDR1 MDHEN, CDR2 SYDVKM. V lost 6 bases to trimming and J lost 0 bases, with 14 bases between them.

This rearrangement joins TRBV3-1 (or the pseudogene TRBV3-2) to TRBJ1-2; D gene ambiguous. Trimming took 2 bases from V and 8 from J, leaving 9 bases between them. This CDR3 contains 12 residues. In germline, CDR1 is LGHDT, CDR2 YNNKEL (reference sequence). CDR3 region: CASSQRAGGYTF. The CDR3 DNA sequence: TGTGCCAGCAGCCAACGAGCGGGAGGCTACACCTTC.

CDR3 nucleotide sequence: TGCAGCGCCAGGGCAGGGGTCAGCTCCTACGAGCAGTACTTC. Its translation: CSARAGVSSYEQYF. The rearrangement uses TRBV29-1 and TRBJ2-7; D perhaps matches TRBD1 (6 bases). Per germline, CDR1 SQVTM and CDR2 ANQGSEA. CDR3 length: 14 amino acids. Trimming took 7 bases from V and 0 from J, leaving 16 bases between them.

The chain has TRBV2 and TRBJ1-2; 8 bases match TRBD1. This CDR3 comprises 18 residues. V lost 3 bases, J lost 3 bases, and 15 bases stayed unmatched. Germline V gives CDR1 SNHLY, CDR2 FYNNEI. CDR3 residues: CASSDLSYEMGQDYGYTF. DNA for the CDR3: TGTGCCAGCAGTGATCTTAGTTACGAAATGGGACAGGACTATGGCTACACCTTC.

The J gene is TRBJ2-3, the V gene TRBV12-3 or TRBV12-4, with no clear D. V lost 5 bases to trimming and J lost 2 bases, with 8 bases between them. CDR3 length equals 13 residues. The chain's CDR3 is CASSLSSTDTQYF. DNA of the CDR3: TGTGCCAGCAGTCTCTCCTCCACAGATACGCAGTATTTT.

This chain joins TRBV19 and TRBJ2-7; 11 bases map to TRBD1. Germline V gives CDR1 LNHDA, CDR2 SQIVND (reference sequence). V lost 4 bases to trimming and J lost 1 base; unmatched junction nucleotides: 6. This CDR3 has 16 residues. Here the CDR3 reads CASSNPGTGGSYEQYF. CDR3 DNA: TGTGCCAGTAGTAACCCCGGGACAGGGGGATCCTACGAGCAGTACTTC.

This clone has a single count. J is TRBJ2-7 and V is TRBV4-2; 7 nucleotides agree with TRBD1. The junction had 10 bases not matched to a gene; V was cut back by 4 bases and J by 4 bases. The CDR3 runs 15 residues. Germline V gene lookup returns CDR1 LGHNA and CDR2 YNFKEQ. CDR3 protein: CASSLSRDRTYEQYF. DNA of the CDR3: TGTGCCAGCAGCCTCTCCCGGGACAGAACATACGAGCAGTACTTC.

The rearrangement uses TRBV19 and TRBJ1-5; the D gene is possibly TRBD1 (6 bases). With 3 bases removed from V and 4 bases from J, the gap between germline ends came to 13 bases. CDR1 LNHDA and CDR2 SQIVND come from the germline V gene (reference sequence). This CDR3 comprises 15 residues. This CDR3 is CASSILRRGNQPQHF. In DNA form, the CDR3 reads TGTGCCAGTAGTATCCTCAGAAGGGGGAATCAGCCCCAGCATTTT.

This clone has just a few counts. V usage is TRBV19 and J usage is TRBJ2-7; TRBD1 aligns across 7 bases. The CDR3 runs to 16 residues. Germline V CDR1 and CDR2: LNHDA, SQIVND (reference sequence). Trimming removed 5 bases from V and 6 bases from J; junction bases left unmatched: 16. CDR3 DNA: TGTGCCAGTAGTCCAGGATGGACAGGTTCTTGGGGCGAGCAGTACTTC. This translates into CASSPGWTGSWGEQYF.

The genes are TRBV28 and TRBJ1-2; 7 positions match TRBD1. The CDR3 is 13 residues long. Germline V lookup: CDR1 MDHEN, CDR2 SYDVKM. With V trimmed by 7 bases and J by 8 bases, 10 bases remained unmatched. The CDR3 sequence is CASISDRVKGYTF. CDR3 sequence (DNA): TGTGCCAGCATCTCAGACAGGGTGAAGGGCTACACCTTC.

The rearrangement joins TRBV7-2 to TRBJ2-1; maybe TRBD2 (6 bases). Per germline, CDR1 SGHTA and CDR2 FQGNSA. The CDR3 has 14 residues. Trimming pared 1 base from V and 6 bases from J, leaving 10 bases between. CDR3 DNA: TGTGCCAGCAGCTTAGGGGTGGGGGGCAATGAGCAGTTCTTC. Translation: CASSLGVGGNEQFF. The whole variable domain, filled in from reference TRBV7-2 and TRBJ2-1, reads GAGVSQSPSNKVTEKGKDVELRCDPISGHTALYWYRQSLGQGLEFLIYFQGNSAPDKSGLPSDRFSAERTGGSVSTLTIQRTQQEDSAVYLCASSLGVGGNEQFFGPGTRLTVL.